Sequencing of this T cell receptor (beta chain) was carried out in a study of regulatory T cells in long-lasting Graves disease. At least ten counts were recorded for this clonotype. Germline V CDR1 and CDR2: SGHKS, YYEKEE (reference sequence). Trimming took 2 bases from V and 7 from J, leaving 17 bases between them. The CDR3 sequence is 15 residues long. As to time point: newly diagnosed GD, antithyroid drugs for less than 3 months. PBMC RNA served as the TCR library source. Both iRepertoire HTBI primers and Arm-PCR of CDR3 regions were used to build the TCR beta libraries. TCRdb re-called the multiplex PCR reads with MiXCR, one entry per CDR3 protein. The profile covers approximately 470,000 distinct CDR3 sequences, with about 16% appearing a single time and 9.5% to 15% taken by the ten largest. This sample also appeared in a second study, on T cells in Graves' hyperthyroidism and ophthalmopathy.

The sequence derives from a man aged 40-49 years with Graves disease. The V call is TRBV5-5, the J call TRBJ2-3; D not certain. The sequencing here drew on peripheral blood mononuclear cells (PBMCs), taken at new diagnosis, from a patient treated with antithyroid drugs. Here the CDR3 reads CASSLVRQAANTQYF. In DNA, the CDR3 is TGTGCCAGCAGCTTAGTCAGGCAGGCCGCGAATACGCAGTATTTT.